This TCR beta chain was documented in a study of T cell responses to AZD1222 COVID-19 vaccine. Some clones are missing from TCRdb's copy, which holds only in-frame ones; the method was immunoSEQ multiplex PCR. The sample holds 130,000 or so clones, more than 80% seen once. V was shortened by 6 bases and J by 3 bases, with 14 bases between the two germline ends. The CDR3 loop spans 14 amino acids. Per germline, CDR1 SGHNT and CDR2 YYREEE (reference sequence). This clone has only one observation. The TCR was taken from an adult in good health. V gene TRBV5-4 combines with J gene TRBJ2-3; the D is unclear. Sequencing was performed on peripheral blood, taken on day 0 of AZD1222 vaccination. CDR3 loop: CASTLDKTTDTQYF. The CDR3 nucleotides read TGTGCCAGCACCCTCGACAAGACGACAGATACGCAGTATTTT. Filled out from reference TRBV5-4 and TRBJ2-3, the complete variable domain reads ETGVTQSPTHLIKTRGQQVTLRCSSQSGHNTVSWYQQALGQGPQFIFQYYREEENGRGNFPPRFSGLQFPNYSSELNVNALELDDSALYLCASTLDKTTDTQYFGPGTRLTVL.